Listed here are 18 T cell receptor beta chains from one sample, sequenced in a study of technical replicates of blood from several donors. Profiled with immunoSEQ multiplex PCR; TCRdb holds only in-frame clones, not every one. The sample lists tens of thousands of clones; roughly 90% were seen once. Sequenced sample: T cells isolated from PBMCs. These receptors were obtained from a human donor in good health.

This clone was seen just once. The chain has TRBV28 and TRBJ1-3; 9 positions match TRBD1. The CDR3 runs to 13 residues. Germline V lookup: CDR1 MDHEN, CDR2 SYDVKM. The V and J ends lost 6 bases and 8 bases, in that order; junction bases with no gene match: 5. CDR3 sequence (DNA): TGTGCCAGCAGCCAGGGACAGGGACACACCATATATTTT. It codes for CASSQGQGHTIYF.

The chain is built from TRBV5-1 and TRBJ1-3; 8 nucleotides match TRBD1. The germline gives CDR1 SGHRS, CDR2 YFSETQ. This CDR3 has 13 residues. Unmatched junction bases numbered 0, after V lost 3 bases and J lost 4 bases. The CDR3 DNA reads TGCGCCAGCAGCTGGACAGGGGGAAACACCATATATTTT. It translates to CASSWTGGNTIYF.

This clone has a handful of counts. The CDR3 loop reads CASSLGITDRPSYNEQFF. The CDR3 nucleotides are TGTGCCAGCAGCTTAGGAATAACGGACAGACCATCCTACAATGAGCAGTTCTTC. The rearrangement uses TRBV7-9 and TRBJ2-1, with a tentative D call TRBD1 (6 bases). The CDR3 is 18 residues long. CDR1 SEHNR and CDR2 FQNEAQ come from the germline V gene (reference sequence). Trimming took 1 base from V and 1 from J, leaving 17 bases between them.

The chain links TRBV25-1 to TRBJ2-7; weak D call: TRBD1 (6 bases). The V end lost 3 bases, the J end lost 2 bases, and 11 bases lay between the germline ends. The germline CDR1 and CDR2 sequences are MGHDK and SYGVNS. The CDR3 runs 14 residues. Here the CDR3 reads CASSEEDSPYEQYF. In nucleotides, the CDR3 is TGTGCCAGCAGTGAGGAGGACAGCCCCTACGAGCAGTACTTC.

The chain joins TRBV7-9 to TRBJ2-3; 11 bases match TRBD2. After removal of 4 bases from V and 4 bases from J, the junction contained 13 bases not matched to a gene. Germline assignment: CDR1 SEHNR and CDR2 FQNEAQ (reference sequence). The CDR3 spans 18 residues. The CDR3 region is CASSSGPTSGSSSDTQYF. The DNA of the CDR3 is TGTGCCAGCAGCTCGGGCCCAACTAGCGGGAGCAGCTCAGATACGCAGTATTTT.

V usage is TRBV28 and J usage is TRBJ2-2; TRBD2 aligns across 7 bases. The CDR3 has 16 residues. V dropped 7 bases and J dropped 6; count of bases not matched to a gene: 14. Germline CDR1 is MDHEN and CDR2 is SYDVKM. The CDR3 DNA reads as TGTGCCAGCACCCTGCGACTAGCCTACCTCCCCGGGGAGCTGTTTTTT. Encoded protein: CASTLRLAYLPGELFF.

The V and J genes are TRBV5-1 and TRBJ2-1; 10 nucleotides line up with TRBD2. The CDR3 consists of 15 residues. J gave up 9 bases and V 4 bases, and 10 bases lay outside the gene matches. Germline V gene data show CDR1 as SGHRS and CDR2 as YFSETQ. As DNA, the CDR3 is TGCGCCAGCAGCCTTAGCGGGGGGCCCCTCCTTGAGCAGTTCTTC. Translating it yields CASSLSGGPLLEQFF.

The chain couples TRBV29-1 to TRBJ2-1, with D tentatively TRBD1 (5 bases). Germline V gives CDR1 SQVTM, CDR2 ANQGSEA. The V and J ends lost 4 bases and 6 bases respectively, with 10 bases between them. The CDR3 has 12 residues. The chain's CDR3 is CSVVQGSNEQFF. For the CDR3, the DNA is TGCAGCGTTGTTCAGGGTTCCAATGAGCAGTTCTTC.

The chain links TRBV10-1 to TRBJ2-2, with a tentative D call TRBD2 (5 bases). The germline V gene has CDR1 WNHNN and CDR2 SYGVQD (reference sequence). The CDR3 totals 17 residues. V lost 4 bases, J lost 5 bases, and 20 bases lay in between. CDR3 region: CASSGSGVSPGTGELFF. Written as DNA, the CDR3 is TGCGCCAGCAGTGGGTCCGGGGTTAGCCCGGGGACCGGGGAGCTGTTTTTT.

The chain links TRBV7-8 to TRBJ1-2, with 7 nucleotides matching TRBD1. Germline V gives CDR1 SGHVS, CDR2 FQNEAQ. The V and J ends lost 0 bases and 8 bases, in that order; junction bases with no gene match: 6. CDR3 length equals 14 residues. CDR3 amino acids: CASSLAQRGGGYTF. CDR3 DNA: TGTGCCAGCAGCTTAGCGCAGCGAGGGGGCGGCTACACCTTC. The full variable domain, in which reference TRBV7-8 and TRBJ1-2 provide the parts outside the CDR3, is GAGVSQSPRYKVAKRGQDVALRCDPISGHVSLFWYQQALGQGPEFLTYFQNEAQLDKSGLPSDRFFAERPEGSVSTLKIQRTQQEDSAVYLCASSLAQRGGGYTFGSGTRLTVV.

This chain links TRBV10-3 with TRBJ1-5, with 8 bases fitting TRBD1. This CDR3 is built from 15 residues. The V gene's germline CDR1 is ENHRY and CDR2 SYGVKD. Trimming took 5 bases from V and 2 from J; bases not matched to a gene: 5. The CDR3 region is CAISKETGGNQPQHF. CDR3 DNA: TGTGCCATCAGTAAAGAGACAGGGGGCAATCAGCCCCAGCATTTT.

This clone was seen a few times. The chain links TRBV5-1 to TRBJ2-7, with D perhaps TRBD1 (7 bases). Trimming stripped 2 bases from V and 5 bases from J, with 17 bases between. Germline CDR1 SGHRS, CDR2 YFSETQ. There are 15 residues in the CDR3. CDR3 coding DNA: TGCGCCAGCAGCTTCACAGGGGACGGGGGCCACGAGCAGTACTTC. This translates into CASSFTGDGGHEQYF.

The chain employs TRBV12-5 and TRBJ2-1; maybe TRBD1 (6 bases). CDR1 is LGHNT and CDR2 is FRNRAP in the germline V gene. Trimming removed 5 bases at V and 2 bases at J, with 13 bases between. The CDR3 contains 15 residues. CDR3 DNA sequence: TGTGCTAGTGGTACCGGGACACAAACCTACAATGAGCAGTTCTTC. Its protein product is CASGTGTQTYNEQFF.

This chain uses TRBV19 with TRBJ2-1; 7 bases are shared with TRBD1. Trimming at V came to 6 bases and at J to 4 bases, leaving 9 bases not matched to a gene. The CDR3 extends over 15 amino acids. The germline gives CDR1 LNHDA, CDR2 SQIVND (reference sequence). DNA for the CDR3: TGTGCCAGTAGCACAGACAGGGAGTTGTACAATGAGCAGTTCTTC. This sequence encodes CASSTDRELYNEQFF.

V usage is TRBV4-1 and J usage is TRBJ2-1; possibly TRBD2 for D (5 bases). The V gene's germline CDR1 is MGHRA and CDR2 YSYEKL. V was trimmed by 5 bases and J by 6 bases, leaving 20 bases between them. This CDR3 spans 16 amino acids. The CDR3 DNA is TGCGCCAGCAGCTATCCGGGCCAAAGGGCGGGCAATGAGCAGTTCTTC. Protein sequence: CASSYPGQRAGNEQFF.

The chain couples TRBV6-5 to TRBJ2-1; 7 bases match TRBD2. The CDR3 length is 14 residues. Trimming cost V 4 bases and J 1 base; bases outside gene matches: 1. Germline V gene lookup returns CDR1 MNHEY and CDR2 SVGAGI. In DNA, the CDR3 is TGTGCCAGCAGTTCCGGGAGGTCCTACAATGAGCAGTTCTTC. It is translated as CASSSGRSYNEQFF.

This chain links TRBV6-4 with TRBJ1-6; D uncertain. V lost 4 bases and J 7 bases, leaving 11 bases between the germline ends. Germline values: CDR1 MRHNA, CDR2 SNTAGT. The CDR3 extends over 14 amino acids. The DNA of the CDR3 is TGTGCCAGCAGTGTCCGGACTGAGAATTCACCCCTCCACTTT. Its translation is CASSVRTENSPLHF.

The chain links TRBV28 to TRBJ2-2; 10 bases are a match to TRBD1. Germline CDR1 reads MDHEN; CDR2 reads SYDVKM. V dropped 3 bases and J dropped 4; count of bases not matched to a gene: 5. The CDR3 sequence is 16 residues long. This chain's CDR3 is CASSLTGGYATGELFF. The CDR3 coding sequence is TGTGCCAGCAGTTTGACAGGGGGCTACGCCACCGGGGAGCTGTTTTTT.